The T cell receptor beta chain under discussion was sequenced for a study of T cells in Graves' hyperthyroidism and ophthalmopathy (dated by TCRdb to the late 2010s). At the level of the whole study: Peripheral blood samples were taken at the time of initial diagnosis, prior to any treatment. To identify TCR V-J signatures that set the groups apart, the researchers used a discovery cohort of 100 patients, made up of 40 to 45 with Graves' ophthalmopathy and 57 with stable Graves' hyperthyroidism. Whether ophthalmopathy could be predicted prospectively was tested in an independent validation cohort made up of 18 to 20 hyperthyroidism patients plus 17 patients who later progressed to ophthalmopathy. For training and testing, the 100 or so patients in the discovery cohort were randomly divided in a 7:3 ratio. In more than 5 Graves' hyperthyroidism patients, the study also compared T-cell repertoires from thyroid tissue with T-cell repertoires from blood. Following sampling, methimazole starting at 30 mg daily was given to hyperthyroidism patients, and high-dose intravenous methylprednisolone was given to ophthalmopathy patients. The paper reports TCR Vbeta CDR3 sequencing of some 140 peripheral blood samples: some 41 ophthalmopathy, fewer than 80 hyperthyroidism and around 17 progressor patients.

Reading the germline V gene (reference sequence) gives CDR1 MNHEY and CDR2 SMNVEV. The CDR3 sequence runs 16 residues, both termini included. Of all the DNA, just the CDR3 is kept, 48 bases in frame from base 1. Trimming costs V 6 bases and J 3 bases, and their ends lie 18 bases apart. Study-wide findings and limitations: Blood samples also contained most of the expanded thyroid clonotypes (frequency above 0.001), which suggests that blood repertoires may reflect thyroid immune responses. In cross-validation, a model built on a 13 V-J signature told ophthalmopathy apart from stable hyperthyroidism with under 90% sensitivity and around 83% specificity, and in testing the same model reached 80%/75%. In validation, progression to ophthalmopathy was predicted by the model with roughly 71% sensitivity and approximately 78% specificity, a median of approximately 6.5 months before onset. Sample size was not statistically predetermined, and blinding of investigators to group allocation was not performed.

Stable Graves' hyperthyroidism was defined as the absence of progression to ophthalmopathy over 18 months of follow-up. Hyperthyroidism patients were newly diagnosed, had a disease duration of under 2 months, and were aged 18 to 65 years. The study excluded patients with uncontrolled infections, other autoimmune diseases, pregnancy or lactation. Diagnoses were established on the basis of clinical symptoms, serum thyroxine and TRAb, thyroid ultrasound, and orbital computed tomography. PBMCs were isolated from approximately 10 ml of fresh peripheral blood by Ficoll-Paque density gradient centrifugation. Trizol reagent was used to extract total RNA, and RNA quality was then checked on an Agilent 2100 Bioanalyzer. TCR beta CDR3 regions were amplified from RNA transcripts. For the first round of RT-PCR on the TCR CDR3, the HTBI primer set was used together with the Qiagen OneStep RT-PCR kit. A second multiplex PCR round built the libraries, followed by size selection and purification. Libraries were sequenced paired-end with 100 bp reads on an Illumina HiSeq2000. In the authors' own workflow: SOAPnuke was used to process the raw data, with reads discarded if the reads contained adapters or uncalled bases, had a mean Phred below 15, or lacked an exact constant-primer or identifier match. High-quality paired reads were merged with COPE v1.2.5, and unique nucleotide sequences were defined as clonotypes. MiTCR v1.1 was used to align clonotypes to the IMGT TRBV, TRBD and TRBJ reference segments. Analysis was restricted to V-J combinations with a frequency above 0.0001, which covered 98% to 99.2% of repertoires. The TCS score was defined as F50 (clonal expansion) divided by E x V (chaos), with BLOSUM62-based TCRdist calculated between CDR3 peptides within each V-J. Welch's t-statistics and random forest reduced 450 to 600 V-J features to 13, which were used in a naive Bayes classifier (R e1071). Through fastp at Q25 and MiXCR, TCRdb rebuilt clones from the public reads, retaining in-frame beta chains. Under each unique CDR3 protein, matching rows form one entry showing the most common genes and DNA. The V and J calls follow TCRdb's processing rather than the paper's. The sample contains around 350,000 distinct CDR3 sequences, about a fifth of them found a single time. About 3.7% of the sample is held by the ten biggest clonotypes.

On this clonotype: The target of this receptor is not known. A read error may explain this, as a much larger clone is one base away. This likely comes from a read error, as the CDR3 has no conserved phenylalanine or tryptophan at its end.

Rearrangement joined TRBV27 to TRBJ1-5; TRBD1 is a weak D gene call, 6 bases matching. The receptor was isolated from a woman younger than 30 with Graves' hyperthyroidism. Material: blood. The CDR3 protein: CASRRSGAGVNQPQHL. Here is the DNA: TGTGCCAGCAGACGAAGCGGGGCAGGGGTCAATCAGCCCCAGCATTTG.